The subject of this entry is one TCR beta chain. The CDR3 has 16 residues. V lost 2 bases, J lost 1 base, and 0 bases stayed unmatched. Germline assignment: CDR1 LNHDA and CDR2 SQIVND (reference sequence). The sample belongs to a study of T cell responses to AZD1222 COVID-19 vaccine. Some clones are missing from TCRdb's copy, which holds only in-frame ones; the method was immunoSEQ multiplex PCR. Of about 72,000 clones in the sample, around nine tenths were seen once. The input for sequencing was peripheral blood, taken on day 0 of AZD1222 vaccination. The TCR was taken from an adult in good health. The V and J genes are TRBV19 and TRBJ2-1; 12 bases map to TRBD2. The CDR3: CASSILAGGSYNEQFF. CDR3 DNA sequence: TGTGCCAGTAGTATACTAGCGGGGGGGTCCTACAATGAGCAGTTCTTC.